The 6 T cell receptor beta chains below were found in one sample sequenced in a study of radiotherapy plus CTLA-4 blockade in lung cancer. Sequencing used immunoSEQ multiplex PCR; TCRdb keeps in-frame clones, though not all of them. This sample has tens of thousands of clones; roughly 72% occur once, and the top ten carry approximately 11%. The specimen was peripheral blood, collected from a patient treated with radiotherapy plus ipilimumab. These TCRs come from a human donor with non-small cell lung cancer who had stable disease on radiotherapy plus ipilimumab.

This chain's CDR3 is CASRYADTGELFF. The CDR3 DNA sequence: TGTGCCAGCAGATACGCGGATACCGGGGAGCTGTTTTTT. This chain uses TRBV6-5 with TRBJ2-2; no firm D call. The CDR3 is made up of 13 amino acids. Trimming removed 6 bases at V and 5 bases at J, with 10 bases between. Germline V gene lookup returns CDR1 MNHEY and CDR2 SVGAGI.

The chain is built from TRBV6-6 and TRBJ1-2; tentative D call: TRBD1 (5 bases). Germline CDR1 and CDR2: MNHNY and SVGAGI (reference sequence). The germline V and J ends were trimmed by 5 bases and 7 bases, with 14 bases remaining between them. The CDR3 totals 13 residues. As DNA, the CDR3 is TGTGCCAGCAGTCCCCAGGGTTTAGTTGGCTACACCTTC. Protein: CASSPQGLVGYTF.

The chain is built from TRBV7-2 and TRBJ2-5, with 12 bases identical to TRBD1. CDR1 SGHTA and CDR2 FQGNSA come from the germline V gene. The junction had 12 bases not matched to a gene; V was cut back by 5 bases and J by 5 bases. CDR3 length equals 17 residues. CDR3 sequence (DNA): TGTGCCAGCAGCCTTCCACCGGGACAGGGGGCGCGGGAGACCCAGTACTTC. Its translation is CASSLPPGQGARETQYF. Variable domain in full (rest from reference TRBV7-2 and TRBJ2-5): GAGVSQSPSNKVTEKGKDVELRCDPISGHTALYWYRQSLGQGLEFLIYFQGNSAPDKSGLPSDRFSAERTGGSVSTLTIQRTQQEDSAVYLCASSLPPGQGARETQYFGPGTRLLVL.

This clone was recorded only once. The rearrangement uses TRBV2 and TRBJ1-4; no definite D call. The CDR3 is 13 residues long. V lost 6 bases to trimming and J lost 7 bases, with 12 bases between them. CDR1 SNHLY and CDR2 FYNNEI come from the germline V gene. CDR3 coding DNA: TGTGCCAGCAGGGCCGGGTTCCGTGAAAAACTGTTTTTT. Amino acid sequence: CASRAGFREKLFF. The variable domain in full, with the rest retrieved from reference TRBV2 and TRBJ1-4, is EPEVTQTPSHQVTQMGQEVILRCVPISNHLYFYWYRQILGQKVEFLVSFYNNEISEKSEIFDDQFSVERPDGSNFTLKIRSTKLEDSAMYFCASRAGFREKLFFGSGTQLSVL.

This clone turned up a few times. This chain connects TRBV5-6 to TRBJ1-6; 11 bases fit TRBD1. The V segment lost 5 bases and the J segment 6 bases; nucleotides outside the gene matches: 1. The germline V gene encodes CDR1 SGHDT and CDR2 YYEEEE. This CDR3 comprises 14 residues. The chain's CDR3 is CASRGQGGNSPLHF. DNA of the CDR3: TGTGCCAGCAGGGGACAGGGGGGTAATTCACCCCTCCACTTT.

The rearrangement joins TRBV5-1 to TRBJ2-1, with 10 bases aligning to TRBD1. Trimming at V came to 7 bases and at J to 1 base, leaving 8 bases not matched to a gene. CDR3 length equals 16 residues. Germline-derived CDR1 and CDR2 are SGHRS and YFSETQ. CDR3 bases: TGCGCCAGCGAGACAGGGGGCTCTAGTTCCTACAATGAGCAGTTCTTC. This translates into CASETGGSSSYNEQFF.